A selection of T cell receptor beta chains follows, all from one sample in a study of cytotoxic CD8 clonotypes in ibrutinib-treated CLL. Using immunoSEQ multiplex PCR, the repertoire was profiled, and TCRdb retains in-frame clones only, with some absent. Of some 200,000 clones in the sample, 79% were seen once. This specimen was PBMCs, taken after 12 months of ibrutinib treatment. These TCRs come from a human donor with chronic lymphocytic leukemia. Each CDR3 is given with its conserved first and last residue. The order of the fields is J gene, CDR3 length, V gene, clone size, D gene, CDR3 DNA, CDR3 protein. A D gene is named only where the DNA matches it firmly. Only some rows state a clone size, as once, few, many or a class for expanded clones.

j_call: TRBJ2-3; cdr3_length: 16; v_call: TRBV7-8; clone_size: -; d_call: TRBD2; cdr3_nt: TGTGCCAGCAGCTTTAACCGGGAGGTGAGGGCAGATACGCAGTATTTT; cdr3_aa: CASSFNREVRADTQYF
j_call: TRBJ2-7; cdr3_length: 13; v_call: TRBV11-2; clone_size: few; d_call: -; cdr3_nt: TGTGCCAGCAGCTTAGAATTTTACTACGAGCAGTACTTC; cdr3_aa: CASSLEFYYEQYF
j_call: TRBJ2-3; cdr3_length: 16; v_call: TRBV10-2; clone_size: -; d_call: -; cdr3_nt: TGCGCCAGCAGTGAGTCGGAAGGGGGGGCCACAGATACGCAGTATTTT; cdr3_aa: CASSESEGGATDTQYF
j_call: TRBJ1-2; cdr3_length: 14; v_call: TRBV6-5; clone_size: -; d_call: TRBD1; cdr3_nt: TGTGCCAGCAGTCGGACAGGGGCGATTTATGGCTACACCTTC; cdr3_aa: CASSRTGAIYGYTF
j_call: TRBJ2-3; cdr3_length: 10; v_call: TRBV19; clone_size: -; d_call: -; cdr3_nt: TGTGCCAGCGGGTGGGATACGCAGTATTTT; cdr3_aa: CASGWDTQYF
j_call: TRBJ2-7; cdr3_length: 13; v_call: TRBV6-1; clone_size: few; d_call: -; cdr3_nt: TGTGCCAGCAGTGACCTACCGTCCTACGAGCAGTACTTC; cdr3_aa: CASSDLPSYEQYF
j_call: TRBJ2-5; cdr3_length: 13; v_call: TRBV27; clone_size: -; d_call: -; cdr3_nt: TGTGCCAGCACCTCCGGGGCTGGGGAGACCCAGTACTTC; cdr3_aa: CASTSGAGETQYF
j_call: TRBJ1-2; cdr3_length: 14; v_call: TRBV4-1; clone_size: few; d_call: TRBD1; cdr3_nt: TGCGCCAGCAGCCAAGCCGGGACAGCGTATGGCTACACCTTC; cdr3_aa: CASSQAGTAYGYTF
j_call: TRBJ1-4; cdr3_length: 12; v_call: TRBV2; clone_size: -; d_call: -; cdr3_nt: TGTGCCAGCAGTGAGGGAAATGAAAAACTGTTTTTT; cdr3_aa: CASSEGNEKLFF
j_call: TRBJ2-2; cdr3_length: 15; v_call: TRBV19; clone_size: -; d_call: -; cdr3_nt: TGTGCCAGTTCCAGACTAGACCCCTTCACCGGGGAGCTGTTTTTT; cdr3_aa: CASSRLDPFTGELFF
j_call: TRBJ1-4; cdr3_length: 12; v_call: TRBV15; clone_size: -; d_call: -; cdr3_nt: TGTGCCACCAGCAGAGTCGGAGAAAAACTGTTTTTT; cdr3_aa: CATSRVGEKLFF
j_call: TRBJ1-1; cdr3_length: 12; v_call: TRBV6-1; clone_size: -; d_call: -; cdr3_nt: TGTGCCAGCAGTGTCGCAAACACTGAAGCTTTCTTT; cdr3_aa: CASSVANTEAFF
j_call: TRBJ2-1; cdr3_length: 14; v_call: TRBV11-3; clone_size: -; d_call: TRBD1; cdr3_nt: TGTGCCAGCAGTTCGACAGGGCCCGCAAATGAGCAGTTCTTC; cdr3_aa: CASSSTGPANEQFF
j_call: TRBJ2-7; cdr3_length: 15; v_call: TRBV2; clone_size: -; d_call: -; cdr3_nt: TGTGCCAGCAGTGATGGGGGGACCCGATTCTCCGAGCAGTACTTC; cdr3_aa: CASSDGGTRFSEQYF
j_call: TRBJ1-1; cdr3_length: 14; v_call: TRBV9; clone_size: few; d_call: TRBD1; cdr3_nt: TGTGCCAGCAGCCGGGACAGTACATACACTGAAGCTTTCTTT; cdr3_aa: CASSRDSTYTEAFF
j_call: TRBJ1-4; cdr3_length: 15; v_call: TRBV18; clone_size: -; d_call: -; cdr3_nt: TGTGCCAGCTCACCATTGGAGTCGGGAGGGGAAAAACTGTTTTTT; cdr3_aa: CASSPLESGGEKLFF
j_call: TRBJ2-7; cdr3_length: 14; v_call: TRBV27; clone_size: -; d_call: TRBD2; cdr3_nt: TGTGCCAGCAGTTTACTAGCGGGGGTCTACGAGCAGTACTTC; cdr3_aa: CASSLLAGVYEQYF
j_call: TRBJ2-2; cdr3_length: 15; v_call: TRBV5-5; clone_size: -; d_call: -; cdr3_nt: TGTGCCAGCAGCCAGGGACAAGCGAACACCGGGGAGCTGTTTTTT; cdr3_aa: CASSQGQANTGELFF
j_call: TRBJ2-3; cdr3_length: 11; v_call: TRBV7-2; clone_size: -; d_call: -; cdr3_nt: TGTGCCAGCAGCCCTCGGGATACGCAGTATTTT; cdr3_aa: CASSPRDTQYF
j_call: TRBJ2-3; cdr3_length: 11; v_call: TRBV5-1; clone_size: few; d_call: -; cdr3_nt: TGCGCCAGCAGCTTGGCGGATACGCAGTATTTT; cdr3_aa: CASSLADTQYF
j_call: TRBJ1-1; cdr3_length: 13; v_call: TRBV7-8; clone_size: -; d_call: TRBD1; cdr3_nt: TGTGCCAGCAGCCGACAGGGGAACACTGAAGCTTTCTTT; cdr3_aa: CASSRQGNTEAFF
j_call: TRBJ1-2; cdr3_length: 11; v_call: TRBV6-6; clone_size: few; d_call: -; cdr3_nt: TGTGCCAGCAGTTACTACCAAGGCTACACCTTC; cdr3_aa: CASSYYQGYTF
j_call: TRBJ2-7; cdr3_length: 11; v_call: TRBV6-1; clone_size: -; d_call: -; cdr3_nt: TGTGCCTGTGTCGACTCCTACGAGCAGTACTTC; cdr3_aa: CACVDSYEQYF
j_call: TRBJ2-7; cdr3_length: 16; v_call: TRBV5-1; clone_size: -; d_call: -; cdr3_nt: TGCGCCAGCAGCTTGTTGCCGGGGACCAGCTCCTACGAGCAGTACTTC; cdr3_aa: CASSLLPGTSSYEQYF
j_call: TRBJ2-5; cdr3_length: 13; v_call: TRBV7-7; clone_size: once; d_call: -; cdr3_nt: TGTGCTAGCAGCCCCATCTCGATGGAGACCCAGTACTTC; cdr3_aa: CASSPISMETQYF
j_call: TRBJ2-7; cdr3_length: 12; v_call: TRBV19; clone_size: once; d_call: -; cdr3_nt: TGTGCCAGTAGTATAGGTGTGGACGAGCAGTACTTC; cdr3_aa: CASSIGVDEQYF
j_call: TRBJ2-1; cdr3_length: 16; v_call: TRBV29-1; clone_size: -; d_call: TRBD2; cdr3_nt: TGCAGCGTTGAGGATAGCGGGGGGGCCTCCTACAATGAGCAGTTCTTC; cdr3_aa: CSVEDSGGASYNEQFF
j_call: TRBJ2-2; cdr3_length: 13; v_call: TRBV7-9; clone_size: -; d_call: -; cdr3_nt: TGTGCCAGCAGCTTAGAAGTCCTCGGGGAGCTGTTTTTT; cdr3_aa: CASSLEVLGELFF
j_call: TRBJ2-7; cdr3_length: 14; v_call: TRBV5-4; clone_size: -; d_call: TRBD1; cdr3_nt: TGTGCCAGCAGCATCCGGGACAGGTCCTACGAGCAGTACTTC; cdr3_aa: CASSIRDRSYEQYF
j_call: TRBJ2-5; cdr3_length: 15; v_call: TRBV4-2; clone_size: -; d_call: TRBD2; cdr3_nt: TGTGCCAGCAGCGCCTACGGGGAGGGAGGGGAGACCCAGTACTTC; cdr3_aa: CASSAYGEGGETQYF
j_call: TRBJ1-3; cdr3_length: 13; v_call: TRBV7-9; clone_size: -; d_call: -; cdr3_nt: TGTGCCAGCAGCTGGGGGGTCGGAAACACCATATATTTT; cdr3_aa: CASSWGVGNTIYF
j_call: TRBJ2-7; cdr3_length: 12; v_call: TRBV7-6; clone_size: -; d_call: -; cdr3_nt: TGTGCCAGTGGGGAGACCCAATACGAGCAGTACTTC; cdr3_aa: CASGETQYEQYF
j_call: TRBJ2-7; cdr3_length: 15; v_call: TRBV9; clone_size: -; d_call: TRBD2; cdr3_nt: TGTGCCAGCAGCGTAGATGCCGGGGGGGCGTGGGAGCAGTACTTC; cdr3_aa: CASSVDAGGAWEQYF
j_call: TRBJ2-7; cdr3_length: 14; v_call: TRBV19; clone_size: -; d_call: -; cdr3_nt: TGTGCCAGTACCACTTCCGGACACCCCTACGAGCAGTACTTC; cdr3_aa: CASTTSGHPYEQYF
j_call: TRBJ2-6; cdr3_length: 15; v_call: TRBV2; clone_size: -; d_call: -; cdr3_nt: TGTGCCAGCAGTGAACGTGCTTCTGGGGCCAACGTCCTGACTTTC; cdr3_aa: CASSERASGANVLTF
j_call: TRBJ2-2; cdr3_length: 18; v_call: TRBV4-1; clone_size: -; d_call: TRBD2; cdr3_nt: TGCGCCAGCAGCCACCGCCCTCTGGGACTAGTGACCACCGGGGAGCTGTTTTTT; cdr3_aa: CASSHRPLGLVTTGELFF
j_call: TRBJ2-7; cdr3_length: 12; v_call: TRBV7-9; clone_size: -; d_call: -; cdr3_nt: TGTGCCAGCAGCCGAGGGGTTCTCGAGCAGTACTTC; cdr3_aa: CASSRGVLEQYF
j_call: TRBJ1-3; cdr3_length: 16; v_call: TRBV18; clone_size: -; d_call: TRBD1; cdr3_nt: TGTGCCAGCTCACCAGCTCAGGGGGCCTCCGGAAACACCATATATTTT; cdr3_aa: CASSPAQGASGNTIYF
j_call: TRBJ2-7; cdr3_length: 15; v_call: TRBV13; clone_size: -; d_call: TRBD2; cdr3_nt: TGTGCCAGCAGCTTGGGGCTAGCGGACTCCTACGAGCAGTACTTC; cdr3_aa: CASSLGLADSYEQYF
j_call: TRBJ2-5; cdr3_length: 13; v_call: TRBV10-3; clone_size: -; d_call: TRBD1; cdr3_nt: TGTGCCATTACACAGGGGGCGGAACAGACCCAGTACTTC; cdr3_aa: CAITQGAEQTQYF
j_call: TRBJ2-5; cdr3_length: 13; v_call: TRBV19; clone_size: -; d_call: TRBD2; cdr3_nt: TGTGCCAGTAGTACCCAGGGAGGGGAGACCCAGTACTTC; cdr3_aa: CASSTQGGETQYF
j_call: TRBJ1-2; cdr3_length: 15; v_call: TRBV4-2; clone_size: -; d_call: -; cdr3_nt: TGTGCCAGCAGCCAAGATTTACCGGCCATCTATGGCTACACCTTC; cdr3_aa: CASSQDLPAIYGYTF
j_call: TRBJ1-2; cdr3_length: 13; v_call: TRBV7-9; clone_size: -; d_call: TRBD1; cdr3_nt: TGTGCCAGCAGCTCGGACAGGGGGGGCGGCTACACCTTC; cdr3_aa: CASSSDRGGGYTF
j_call: TRBJ2-5; cdr3_length: 16; v_call: TRBV1; clone_size: -; d_call: -; cdr3_nt: TGCACCAGCAGCCCAACCGGGACAGGGTTACAAGAGACCCAGTACTTC; cdr3_aa: CTSSPTGTGLQETQYF
j_call: TRBJ1-6; cdr3_length: 15; v_call: TRBV7-3; clone_size: -; d_call: -; cdr3_nt: TGTGCCAGCAGCTTAACGGGACAAACTAATTCACCCCTCCACTTT; cdr3_aa: CASSLTGQTNSPLHF